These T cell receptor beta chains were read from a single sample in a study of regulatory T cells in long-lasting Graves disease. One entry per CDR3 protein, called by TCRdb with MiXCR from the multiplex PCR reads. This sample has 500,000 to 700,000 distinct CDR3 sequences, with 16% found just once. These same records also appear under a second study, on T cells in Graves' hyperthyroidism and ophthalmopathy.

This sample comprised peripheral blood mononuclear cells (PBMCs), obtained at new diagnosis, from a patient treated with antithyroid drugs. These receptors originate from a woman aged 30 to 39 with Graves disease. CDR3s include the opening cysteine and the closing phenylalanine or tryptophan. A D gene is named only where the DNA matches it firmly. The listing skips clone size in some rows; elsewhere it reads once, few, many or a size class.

TGTGCCAGCAGTTTCGGGGGGACAGGCTACGAGCAGTACTTC,CASSFGGTGYEQYF,TRBJ2-7,TRBV28,14,NA,many
TGTGCCAGCAGCTTAGCTCAGGCGGGCTACACCTTC,CASSLAQAGYTF,TRBJ1-2,TRBV7-9,12,NA,few
TGTGCCAGCACATCAGGGGTATATGGCTACACCTTC,CASTSGVYGYTF,TRBJ1-2,TRBV28,12,NA,many
TGTGCCAGCATGGTTACAGCGGGGATCTCCTACAATGAGCAGTTCTTC,CASMVTAGISYNEQFF,TRBJ2-1,TRBV6-2/TRBV6-3,16,TRBD2,NA
TGTGCCAGCACAGTTGAAGTAGGACGGGGCTACACCTTC,CASTVEVGRGYTF,TRBJ1-2,TRBV12-3/TRBV12-4,13,NA,many
TGTGCCAGCAGTATGACTAGCGGGACAGATACGCAGTATTTT,CASSMTSGTDTQYF,TRBJ2-3,TRBV2,14,TRBD2,many
TGTGCCAGCAGCGTCCGACAGGGGGGGAATGGCTACACCTTC,CASSVRQGGNGYTF,TRBJ1-2,TRBV7-2,14,TRBD1,NA
TGTGCCAGCAGTTACGGCAGGGTGGACACCGGGGAGCTGTTTTTT,CASSYGRVDTGELFF,TRBJ2-2,TRBV6-5,15,NA,NA
TGTGCCAGCTCACCTACCGGGACAGGGCTCGCCGAGCAGTACTTC,CASSPTGTGLAEQYF,TRBJ2-7,TRBV2,15,TRBD1,NA
TGTGCCAGCAGTTGGGGCCGAACCGGGGAGCTGTTTTTT,CASSWGRTGELFF,TRBJ2-2,TRBV28,13,NA,many
TGTGCCAGCAGACTGACTAGCGGGAGGCAAGAGACCCAGTACTTC,CASRLTSGRQETQYF,TRBJ2-5,TRBV28,15,TRBD2,many
TGTGCCACCAGTGATTTTGGCCAGGGGGGGTTCCGGGAGCTGTTTTTT,CATSDFGQGGFRELFF,TRBJ2-2,TRBV24-1,16,NA,NA
TGCGCCAGCGGCCCCCTGGGAGGACTGGGAAAAGAGACCCAGTACTTC,CASGPLGGLGKETQYF,TRBJ2-5,TRBV5-1,16,NA,NA
TGTGCCAGCAGTCCCCACAGCTCTGGGGCCAACGTCCTGACTTTC,CASSPHSSGANVLTF,TRBJ2-6,TRBV28,15,NA,NA
TGTGCCACCTCCCCCGGTCATGGCATATGGGACAGTTCAGGACAGCCCCAGCATTTT,CATSPGHGIWDSSGQPQHF,TRBJ1-5,TRBV19,19,TRBD1,few
TGCAGTGCTAGATCCTGGGAGGGGGAAACTGAAGCTTTCTTT,CSARSWEGETEAFF,TRBJ1-1,TRBV20-1,14,NA,once
TGCGCCAGCAGCCCAAAGCGGGGCAACTACGAGCAGTACTTC,CASSPKRGNYEQYF,TRBJ2-7,TRBV5-1,14,TRBD2,NA
TGCAGCGTTGAAGTCCTTAGCGGGAGGGCCCACAATGAGCAGTTCTTC,CSVEVLSGRAHNEQFF,TRBJ2-1,TRBV29-1,16,TRBD2,NA
TGCAGTGCTAGAGATAGGCGACCTTACAATGAGCAGTTCTTC,CSARDRRPYNEQFF,TRBJ2-1,TRBV20-1,14,NA,NA
TGCAGTGCTAGAGATTGGGGGGATCAGCCCCAGCATTTT,CSARDWGDQPQHF,TRBJ1-5,TRBV20-1,13,NA,NA
TGTGCCTGGAGTGCTCTAGCGGGAGCATACAATGAGCAGTTCTTC,CAWSALAGAYNEQFF,TRBJ2-1,TRBV30,15,TRBD2,few
TGTGCCTGGAGTGTACTTGAAGGGTCCGGGGAGCTGTTTTTT,CAWSVLEGSGELFF,TRBJ2-2,TRBV30,14,NA,many